One sample yielded the 7 T cell receptor beta chains listed below, sequenced in a study of T cell responses to AZD1222 COVID-19 vaccine. Method: immunoSEQ multiplex PCR; TCRdb's copy keeps in-frame clones and lacks some. The table records more than 150,000 clones, over 90% of them present only once. The sequenced sample was peripheral blood, obtained 28 days after the second AZD1222 dose. These receptors came from an adult who received the AZD1222 COVID-19 vaccine.

This chain links TRBV12-3 or TRBV12-4 with TRBJ1-5, with 9 bases lining up with TRBD1. The CDR3 has 13 amino acids. V was clipped by 3 bases and J by 7 bases; unmatched bases: 1. CDR3 region: CASSLTGGQPQHF. CDR3 nucleotides: TGTGCCAGCAGTTTGACAGGGGGGCAGCCCCAGCATTTT.

This chain links TRBV7-2 with TRBJ2-3; 14 nucleotides align to TRBD2. CDR3 length: 18 residues. V shed 5 bases and J 2 bases; nucleotides not matched to a gene: 9. Germline CDR1 SGHTA, CDR2 FQGNSA. CDR3 loop: CASSQTSGGVFNTDTQYF. The CDR3 nucleotides read TGTGCCAGCAGCCAGACTAGCGGGGGGGTTTTCAACACAGATACGCAGTATTTT.

V is TRBV6-2 or TRBV6-3 and J is TRBJ2-7, with D perhaps being TRBD1 or TRBD2 (5 bases each). V lost 0 bases and J lost 0, with 9 bases in between. The germline V gene encodes CDR1 MNHEY and CDR2 SVGEGT. The CDR3 contains 15 residues. The CDR3 sequence: CASSYSGVSSYEQYF. The CDR3 DNA reads as TGTGCCAGCAGTTACTCGGGGGTTAGCTCCTACGAGCAGTACTTC.

This clone was seen just once. This CDR3 reads CASSLGTGGEQYF. The CDR3 DNA reads as TGTGCCAGCAGCTTGGGGACAGGGGGCGAGCAGTACTTC. The rearrangement links TRBV7-9 to TRBJ2-7; 11 bases line up with TRBD1. V lost 3 bases and J lost 6; bases outside the gene matches: 1. Looked up from germline, CDR1 is SEHNR and CDR2 is FQNEAQ (reference sequence). The CDR3 extends over 13 amino acids.

This chain links TRBV6-2 or TRBV6-3 with TRBJ1-2; D ambiguous. The CDR3 covers 17 residues. Germline CDR1 reads MNHEY; CDR2 reads SVGEGT. V was clipped by 4 bases and J by 0 bases, with 18 bases between them. This CDR3 is CASSFLPQLRTNYGYTF. The CDR3, as DNA: TGTGCCAGCAGTTTTCTCCCCCAACTACGCACTAACTATGGCTACACCTTC.

V gene TRBV7-9 combines with J gene TRBJ2-2; 7 bases map to TRBD1. This CDR3 comprises 14 residues. V was clipped by 4 bases and J by 6 bases; unmatched bases: 5. Germline V lookup: CDR1 SEHNR, CDR2 FQNEAQ (reference sequence). The CDR3 DNA is TGTGCCAGCAGCTCGACAGGGTTTGCCGGGGAGCTGTTTTTT. Protein sequence: CASSSTGFAGELFF.

This chain links TRBV18 with TRBJ2-5; D is unclear. CDR3 length equals 14 residues. Germline CDR1 reads KGHSH; CDR2 reads LQKENI. Trimming stripped 3 bases from V and 1 base from J, with 9 bases between. This chain's CDR3 is CASSPASVQETQYF. The CDR3 bases are TGTGCCAGCTCACCCGCTAGTGTCCAAGAGACCCAGTACTTC.